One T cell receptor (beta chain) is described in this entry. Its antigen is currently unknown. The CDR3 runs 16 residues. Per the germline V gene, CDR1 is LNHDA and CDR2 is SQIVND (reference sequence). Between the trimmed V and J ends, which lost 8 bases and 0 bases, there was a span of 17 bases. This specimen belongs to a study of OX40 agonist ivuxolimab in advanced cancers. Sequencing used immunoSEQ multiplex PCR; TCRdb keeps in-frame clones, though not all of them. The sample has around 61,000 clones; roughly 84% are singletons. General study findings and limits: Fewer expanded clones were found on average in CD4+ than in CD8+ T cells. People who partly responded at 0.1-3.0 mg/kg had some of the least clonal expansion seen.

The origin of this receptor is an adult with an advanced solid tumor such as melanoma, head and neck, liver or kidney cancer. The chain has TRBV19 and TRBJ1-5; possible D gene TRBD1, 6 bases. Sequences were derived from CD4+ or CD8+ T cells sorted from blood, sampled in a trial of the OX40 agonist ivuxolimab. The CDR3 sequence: CASHNKGGYSNQPQHF. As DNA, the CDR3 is TGTGCCAGTCACAACAAGGGGGGTTATAGCAATCAGCCCCAGCATTTT. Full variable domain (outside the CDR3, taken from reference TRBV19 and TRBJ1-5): DGGITQSPKYLFRKEGQNVTLSCEQNLNHDAMYWYRQDPGQGLRLIYYSQIVNDFQKGDIAEGYSVSREKKESFPLTVTSAQKNPTAFYLCASHNKGGYSNQPQHFGDGTRLSIL.